This is a list of T cell receptor beta chains from one sample in a study of blood T cell repertoires in COVID-19. Clones were sequenced by immunoSEQ multiplex PCR, and TCRdb holds only the in-frame ones, with some missing. The sample has about 200,000 clones; roughly 85% are singletons. The sequencing input was peripheral blood. These TCRs come from a man in his 60s with active or convalescent COVID-19. CDR3s leave out the opening cysteine and the closing phenylalanine or tryptophan.

V,J,CDR3
TRBV2,TRBJ1-1,ASSQDRNTEAF
TRBV29-1,TRBJ1-2,SVEELTGKWDYGYT
TRBV6-6,TRBJ1-6,ASSPLTARDSPLH
TRBV2,TRBJ2-3,ASSALFPTDTQY
TRBV2,TRBJ2-7,ASSEAGTSGGY
TRBV5-1,TRBJ2-1,ASSSGDFLEQF
TRBV10-2,TRBJ2-2,ASGRGWTGELF
TRBV12-3/TRBV12-4,TRBJ1-2,ASSSTGPGYT
TRBV7-2,TRBJ2-1,ASSLGTAGYNEQF
TRBV18,TRBJ2-7,ASSPPGQGNVYEQY
TRBV14,TRBJ1-1,ASRLTGTGLNTEAF
TRBV29-1,TRBJ1-3,SVGQGVGNTIY
TRBV27,TRBJ1-1,ASSSMNTEAF
TRBV5-6,TRBJ1-3,ASSLAGGSGNTIY
TRBV6-5,TRBJ2-7,ASSPELQGYEQY
TRBV7-2,TRBJ2-1,ASSSEAGYLNEQF
TRBV19,TRBJ1-4,ASSILQGGASLGKLF
TRBV3-1/TRBV3-2,TRBJ1-2,ASSQAGTGGYT
TRBV30,TRBJ1-2,AWSEGQGSYGYT
TRBV7-9,TRBJ1-1,ASSFGQTEAF
TRBV2,TRBJ2-1,ATSRGGLDGYEQF
TRBV5-1,TRBJ2-3,ASSQTDTQY
TRBV4-2,TRBJ1-4,ASSQDGQANEKLF
TRBV5-1,TRBJ2-7,ASSTGTGGMYEQY
TRBV11-3,TRBJ2-1,ASSLAGSYNEQF
TRBV27,TRBJ1-1,ASRKTGWDTEAF
TRBV27,TRBJ1-1,ASRTYREGEDTEAF
TRBV6-2/TRBV6-3,TRBJ1-3,ASSPPDPGQLHSGNTIY
TRBV20-1,TRBJ2-4,SAREGSIQY
TRBV5-1,TRBJ1-1,ASSLPQTGMNTEAF
TRBV6-5,TRBJ1-2,ASSFTANYGYT
TRBV24-1,TRBJ2-3,ATSDERGPSTDTQY
TRBV11-2,TRBJ2-5,ASSLSGGRETQY
TRBV5-8,TRBJ1-1,ASSRTGRVNTEAF
TRBV10-2,TRBJ1-3,ASSERRVSGNTIY
TRBV29-1,TRBJ2-7,SGLRVGHEQY
TRBV4-1,TRBJ1-5,ASSQGYGNQPQH
TRBV10-3,TRBJ2-7,AISGRYGSAEQY